Listed here are 12 T cell receptor beta chains from one sample, sequenced in a study of blood T cell repertoires in COVID-19. Sequencing was performed with immunoSEQ multiplex PCR; in TCRdb, only in-frame clones are kept and a portion is missing. This table has around 10,000 clones, 85% to 90% appearing once. Sequences were obtained from peripheral blood. These receptors all stem from a human donor in a cohort sampled during active COVID-19.

The chain has TRBV5-1 and TRBJ2-7; 7 nucleotides agree with TRBD1. V dropped 5 bases and J dropped 6; count of bases not matched to a gene: 8. Germline loops: CDR1 SGHRS, CDR2 YFSETQ. This CDR3 has 13 amino acids. Here the CDR3 reads CASRLDRAGEQYF. In DNA form, the CDR3 reads TGCGCCAGCAGACTCGACAGGGCGGGCGAGCAGTACTTC.

The chain has TRBV15 and TRBJ1-3; D is unclear. V lost 0 bases, J lost 4 bases, and 10 bases lay in between. In germline, CDR1 is LNHNV, CDR2 YYDKDF (reference sequence). CDR3 size: 15 residues. CDR3 region: CATSRDRGSGNTIYF. DNA of the CDR3: TGTGCCACCAGCAGAGATCGAGGGTCCGGAAACACCATATATTTT.

This chain links TRBV28 with TRBJ2-2; D is possibly TRBD2 (5 bases). With 4 bases removed from V and 6 bases from J, the gap between germline ends came to 12 bases. This CDR3 contains 14 residues. Germline-derived CDR1 and CDR2 are MDHEN and SYDVKM. The CDR3 region has the DNA TGTGCCAGCAGTTCCCCTAGCCGCCCCGGGGAGCTGTTTTTT. Translating it yields CASSSPSRPGELFF.

This chain connects TRBV10-3 to TRBJ2-1; D is uncertain. Looked up from germline, CDR1 is ENHRY and CDR2 is SYGVKD. The CDR3 consists of 17 residues. V was pared by 0 bases and J by 8 bases, with 20 bases between. The CDR3 spells CAISESMSTGEWDEQFF. CDR3 coding DNA: TGTGCCATCAGTGAGTCGATGTCCACCGGAGAATGGGATGAGCAGTTCTTC.

The chain uses TRBV7-9 and TRBJ1-1, with unresolved D. Germline V gene lookup returns CDR1 SEHNR and CDR2 FQNEAQ (reference sequence). The length of the CDR3 is 12 residues. Trimming pared 5 bases from V and 7 bases from J, leaving 11 bases between. DNA of the CDR3: TGTGCCAGCAGCGTAGGACGGGGTGAAGCTTTCTTT. Protein sequence: CASSVGRGEAFF.

This clone was seen once. The DNA of the CDR3 is TGTGCCAGCAGTTACCAATACATAGGGGGCTTCATGAACACTGAAGCTTTCTTT. As protein: CASSYQYIGGFMNTEAFF. The chain combines TRBV6-2 or TRBV6-3 with TRBJ1-1; 7 bases line up with TRBD1. CDR1 and CDR2 (germline): MNHEY, SVGEGT. This CDR3 has 18 residues. The trim removed 2 bases at V and 0 bases at J, leaving 12 bases unmatched.

The rearrangement joins TRBV19 to TRBJ2-7; D unresolved. This CDR3 comprises 12 residues. V was trimmed by 3 bases and J by 1 base, leaving 4 bases between them. From germline, CDR1 is LNHDA and CDR2 SQIVND (reference sequence). In nucleotides, the CDR3 is TGTGCCAGTAGTATTCTGTCCTACGAGCAGTACTTC. It encodes CASSILSYEQYF.

The CDR3 DNA is TGTGCCAGCAGCATTAGCAGGGGGGAGCAGTACTTC. Amino acid sequence: CASSISRGEQYF. The chain couples TRBV28 to TRBJ2-7; 7 bases are shared with TRBD1. CDR1 MDHEN and CDR2 SYDVKM come from the germline V gene. J was trimmed by 7 bases and V by 6 bases; bases with no gene match: 6. This CDR3 spans 12 amino acids.

V usage is TRBV10-1 and J usage is TRBJ2-1; TRBD2 matches 12 bases. The CDR3 runs to 18 residues. V was pared by 6 bases and J by 4 bases, with 13 bases of the junction left unmatched. Germline loops: CDR1 WNHNN, CDR2 SYGVQD (reference sequence). CDR3 loop: CASSYLTSGGPGYNEQFF. Here the CDR3 DNA reads TGCGCCAGCAGCTACCTGACTAGCGGGGGTCCGGGGTACAATGAGCAGTTCTTC.

The chain employs TRBV23-1 and TRBJ2-7; TRBD2 might be the D (5 bases). TRBV23-1 is annotated as an ORF whose role is uncertain. This CDR3 is 15 amino acids long. V was trimmed by 4 bases and J by 3 bases, leaving 16 bases between them. CDR3 residues: CASSRGQLARYEQYF. CDR3 DNA sequence: TGCGCCAGCAGTCGCGGGCAGCTAGCTCGCTACGAGCAGTACTTC.

The chain recombines TRBV27 with TRBJ2-1, with TRBD2 identical over 8 bases. V shed 8 bases, J shed 0 bases, and the junction held 3 bases outside the gene matches. CDR1 is MNHEY, CDR2 SMNVEV, per germline (reference sequence). There are 14 residues in the CDR3. The DNA of the CDR3 is TGTGCCAGCCCCGGGGGGGTCTCCTACAATGAGCAGTTCTTC. It translates to CASPGGVSYNEQFF.

The J gene is TRBJ1-2, the V gene TRBV6-1; TRBD1 might be the D (5 bases). V was shortened by 0 bases and J by 7 bases, with 9 bases between the two germline ends. Germline V gives CDR1 MNHNS, CDR2 SASEGT. The CDR3 loop spans 13 amino acids. The CDR3: CASSEAVGGGYTF. In DNA form, the CDR3 reads TGTGCCAGCAGTGAAGCAGTCGGGGGTGGCTACACCTTC.